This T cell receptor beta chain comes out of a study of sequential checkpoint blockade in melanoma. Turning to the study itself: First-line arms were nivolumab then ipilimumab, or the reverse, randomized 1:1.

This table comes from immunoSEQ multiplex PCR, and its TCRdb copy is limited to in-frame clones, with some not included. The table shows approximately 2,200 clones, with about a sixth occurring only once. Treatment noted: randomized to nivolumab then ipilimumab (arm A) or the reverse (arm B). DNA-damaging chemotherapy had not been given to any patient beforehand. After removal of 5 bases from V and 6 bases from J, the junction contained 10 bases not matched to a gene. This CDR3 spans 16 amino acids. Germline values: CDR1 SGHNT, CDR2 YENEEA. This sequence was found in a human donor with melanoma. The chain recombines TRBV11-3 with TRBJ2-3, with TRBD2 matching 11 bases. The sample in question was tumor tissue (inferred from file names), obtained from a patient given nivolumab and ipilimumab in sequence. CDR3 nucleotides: TGTGCCAGCAGCGACCATAGCGGGGGGGCTTTGGATACGCAGTATTTT. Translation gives CASSDHSGGALDTQYF.